This TCR beta chain was sequenced during a study of vaccination and CD4 T cells after COVID-19. Study overall: Overlapping spike peptides served as the stimulus for the cells. These peptides came from SARS-CoV-2 and from the common cold coronaviruses HCoV-NL63, HCoV-OC43 and HCoV-229E.

Treatment meaning: roughly 11-day PBMC culture with coronavirus spike peptide pools or control peptides (ViraFEST assay). The authors cultured approximately 2.1 million PBMCs per well with 8 to 10 IU/ml IL-2 and approximately 9 ug/ml peptide pools. This clonotype has just a few counts. No antigen is known for it. Germline assignment: CDR1 SEHNR and CDR2 FQNEAQ (reference sequence). CDR3 length: 13 amino acids. Trimming took off 5 bases at V and 6 bases at J, with 13 bases between the two ends. With the Oncomine TCR Beta short-read assay, DNA from cultured CD4+ T cells was sequenced. TCRdb used MiXCR to reprocess the PCR reads, holding one entry per CDR3 protein. Among some 13,000 distinct CDR3 sequences, around 67% were seen once, and the ten largest hold 10% to 12%.

This clonotype was obtained from a human donor who had recovered from COVID-19. The sample consisted of CD4+ T cells from blood, cultured in vitro. The rearrangement uses TRBV7-9 and TRBJ1-1; D remains ambiguous. This chain's CDR3 is CASSPVSGAEAFF. The CDR3, as DNA: TGTGCCAGCAGCCCCGTTAGTGGGGCTGAAGCTTTCTTT.